The following is a T cell receptor (beta chain) sequence with its context. No antigen is known for it. This sample is part of a study of CD8 T cells in Susac syndrome. RNA was extracted with the RNeasy kit, and a quantity of about 0.45 to 1 ug was reverse transcribed using random hexamers. The authors amplified TCR beta CDR3 across 54 Vbeta and 13 Jbeta using immunoSEQ multiplex PCR. A single record per CDR3 protein comes from TCRdb applying MiXCR to the immunoSEQ multiplex PCR reads. This sample carries more than 250,000 distinct CDR3 sequences, 92% of them seen once, and the ten largest clones take over 0.05%. Included as multiple sclerosis controls were treatment-naive patients who had stable or active relapsing-remitting disease. The CD8+ and CD4+ T cells were isolated magnetically using a negative isolation approach, whereas the TEMRA cells were enriched by FACS. Findings and limits, study-wide: The study's TCR sequencing and HLA analysis drew on a certain number of individuals. That number was acknowledged as relatively small.

After removal of 1 base from V and 6 bases from J, the junction contained 6 bases not matched to a gene. This CDR3 spans 15 amino acids. CDR1 and CDR2 (germline): MRHNA, SNTAGT. This chain joins TRBV6-4 and TRBJ2-3, with TRBD2 matching over 8 bases. The receptor's source is a human donor with multiple sclerosis. Sequenced sample: CD4+ T cells from PBMCs. The CDR3 here is CASSDWAGGLDTQYF. The CDR3 DNA follows: TGTGCCAGCAGTGACTGGGCGGGAGGCTTGGATACGCAGTATTTT.